The 22 T cell receptor beta chains below all came from one sample that was sequenced in a study of shared clonotypes between healthy human individuals. Sequenced by immunoSEQ multiplex PCR; TCRdb stores in-frame clones only, minus some. The data contain millions of clones, approximately 94% of them singletons. Sequencing used naive CD4+ T cells sorted from blood. Documented subset: CD45RA+ positively selected. The receptors were sampled from a man younger than 35 in good health.

The CDR3 nucleotides are TGTGCCAGCTCACCAGGACAGTTGTACGATACGCAGTATTTT. Protein product: CASSPGQLYDTQYF. The J gene is TRBJ2-3, the V gene TRBV18; tentative D call: TRBD1 (6 bases). CDR1 KGHSH and CDR2 LQKENI come from the germline V gene. Trimming shortened V by 2 bases and J by 6 bases, and 12 bases separated the two germline ends. CDR3 length: 14 amino acids. The full variable domain, its missing parts supplied by reference TRBV18 and TRBJ2-3, is NAGVMQNPRHLVRRRGQEARLRCSPMKGHSHVYWYRQLPEEGLKFMVYLQKENIIDESGMPKERFSAEFPKEGPSILRIQQVVRGDSAAYFCASSPGQLYDTQYFGPGTRLTVL.

About this clone itself: This CDR3 is also generated by other DNA sequences in the sample. This chain joins TRBV18 and TRBJ2-3; 10 bases fit TRBD2. CDR3 length: 15 amino acids. With 3 bases clipped from V and 0 bases from J, the junction kept 0 bases outside the gene matches. Germline-derived CDR1 and CDR2 are KGHSH and LQKENI. The CDR3 loop is CASSPTSGSTDTQYF. CDR3 sequence (DNA): TGTGCCAGCTCACCGACTAGCGGGAGCACAGATACGCAGTATTTT.

The genes are TRBV11-2 and TRBJ1-1; D is undetermined. The V end was cut by 3 bases, the J end by 0 bases, with 17 bases between. The CDR3 contains 17 residues. Germline CDR1 is SGHAT and CDR2 is FQNNGV. CDR3 protein: CASSFGPAGYMNTEAFF. The DNA for the CDR3 is TGTGCCAGCAGCTTCGGGCCAGCGGGGTATATGAACACTGAAGCTTTCTTT. Drawing the rest from reference TRBV11-2 and TRBJ1-1, the complete variable domain is EAGVAQSPRYKIIEKRQSVAFWCNPISGHATLYWYQQILGQGPKLLIQFQNNGVVDDSQLPKDRFSAERLKGVDSTLKIQPAKLEDSAVYLCASSFGPAGYMNTEAFFGQGTRLTVV.

The chain uses TRBV15 and TRBJ1-4, with no clear D. The CDR3 extends over 15 amino acids. CDR1 is LNHNV, CDR2 YYDKDF, per germline (reference sequence). V was pared by 5 bases and J by 0 bases, with 10 bases between. The CDR3 region has the DNA TGTGCCACCAGCTCAGGATCCGCAACTAATGAAAAACTGTTTTTT. It specifies CATSSGSATNEKLFF.

Comments on this clone: The same CDR3 is also encoded by other DNA sequences in this sample. This rearrangement joins TRBV14 to TRBJ1-1; D is unclear. The CDR3 is 13 residues long. Trimming left V 4 bases short and J 0 bases short, with 6 bases between. Germline CDR1 and CDR2: SGHDN and FVKESK. Here the CDR3 DNA reads TGTGCCAGCAGCCGCACCGTGAACACTGAAGCTTTCTTT. This translates into CASSRTVNTEAFF.

The J gene is TRBJ2-3, the V gene TRBV15; no clear D gene. This CDR3 comprises 15 residues. CDR1 and CDR2 (germline): LNHNV, YYDKDF (reference sequence). V was shortened by 6 bases and J by 4 bases, with 17 bases between the two germline ends. For the CDR3, the DNA is TGTGCCACCAGAAGGAGCATCATTGATCCAGATACGCAGTATTTT. Its translation: CATRRSIIDPDTQYF.

About this clone itself: Within the sample, other DNA sequences also encode this same CDR3. The chain has TRBV18 and TRBJ1-1; D ambiguous. This CDR3 spans 13 amino acids. V was cut by 2 bases and J by 2 bases, with 6 bases left in between. Germline assignment: CDR1 KGHSH and CDR2 LQKENI. The CDR3 DNA sequence: TGTGCCAGCTCACCAGGGCGAAACACTGAAGCTTTCTTT. Its protein is CASSPGRNTEAFF.

A remark on this clone: Other nucleotide sequences from this sample produce the same CDR3. The V call is TRBV2, the J call TRBJ1-4; D remains unclear. V was pared by 4 bases and J by 4 bases, with 7 bases between. The germline V gene encodes CDR1 SNHLY and CDR2 FYNNEI. The CDR3 totals 13 residues. In DNA, the CDR3 is TGTGCCAGCAGTGCCGGGAGTAATGAAAAACTGTTTTTT. This gives the protein CASSAGSNEKLFF.

V gene TRBV7-9 combines with J gene TRBJ2-1, with a possible D match to TRBD1 (6 bases). Germline V gives CDR1 SEHNR, CDR2 FQNEAQ (reference sequence). The CDR3 has 14 amino acids. The V gene lost 5 bases and the J gene lost 10 bases, with 18 bases spanning the gap. DNA of the CDR3: TGTGCCAGCAGCCGAGGGGGTGGGGTTAAAGAGCAGTTCTTC. Translation: CASSRGGGVKEQFF.

The chain employs TRBV7-6 and TRBJ1-2; 9 bases fit TRBD1. The V gene end was trimmed by 5 bases and the J gene end by 8 bases; junction bases not matched to a gene: 6. The CDR3 is 13 amino acids. CDR1 and CDR2 (germline): SGHVS, FNYEAQ. CDR3 coding DNA: TGTGCCAGCAGCCGGGGACAGGGTGGGGGCTACACCTTC. It translates to CASSRGQGGGYTF.

The chain uses TRBV10-2 and TRBJ2-1; 9 bases fit TRBD1. CDR1 and CDR2 from the germline V gene are WSHSY and SAAADI. This CDR3 has 14 amino acids. V lost 6 bases and J lost 5; bases outside the gene matches: 5. CDR3 sequence: CASRGDRANNEQFF. The CDR3 coding sequence is TGCGCCAGCAGGGGGGACAGGGCGAACAATGAGCAGTTCTTC.

This chain links TRBV6-5 with TRBJ2-7, with D unclear. CDR3 length: 16 residues. V was pared by 0 bases and J by 3 bases, with 15 bases between. The germline gives CDR1 MNHEY, CDR2 SVGAGI. DNA for the CDR3: TGTGCCAGCAGTTACTCGTTAGGCCGGTTGGACTACGAGCAGTACTTC. Translated: CASSYSLGRLDYEQYF.

V and J are TRBV2 and TRBJ1-1, with D perhaps TRBD1 (6 bases). The CDR3 sequence is 16 residues long. The germline V gene encodes CDR1 SNHLY and CDR2 FYNNEI. V was shortened by 3 bases and J by 1 base, with 15 bases between the two germline ends. The CDR3 DNA is TGTGCCAGCAGTGAGAACCCGGGACAATCGAACACTGAAGCTTTCTTT. This codes for CASSENPGQSNTEAFF.

The chain recombines TRBV6-6 with TRBJ2-7, with D possibly matching TRBD1 (6 bases). The ends were cut back, 6 bases at V and 3 bases at J, with 15 bases in the middle. CDR1 and CDR2 (germline): MNHNY, SVGAGI (reference sequence). This CDR3 is 14 amino acids long. The CDR3, as DNA: TGTGCCAGCAGCCGGACAGCCTTCGGCTACGAGCAGTACTTC. Residues: CASSRTAFGYEQYF.

The V gene is TRBV11-3, the J gene TRBJ2-1; the D is unclear. V was pared by 1 base and J by 7 bases, with 11 bases between. Germline V CDR1 and CDR2: SGHNT, YENEEA. The CDR3 extends over 14 amino acids. DNA for the CDR3: TGTGCCAGCAGCTTAGTGTCGTCAGCTAATGAGCAGTTCTTC. Its protein is CASSLVSSANEQFF.

This chain uses TRBV4-1 with TRBJ1-2; possibly TRBD1 for D (6 bases). V lost 4 bases to trimming and J lost 6 bases, with 18 bases between them. This CDR3 comprises 15 residues. The germline V gene has CDR1 MGHRA and CDR2 YSYEKL. This chain's CDR3 is CASSRGAGTRDGYTF. CDR3 nucleotide sequence: TGCGCCAGCAGCCGGGGAGCCGGGACACGGGATGGCTACACCTTC.

The V and J genes are TRBV2 and TRBJ2-1, with unresolved D. Germline values: CDR1 SNHLY, CDR2 FYNNEI. The CDR3 contains 14 residues. Trimming took off 3 bases at V and 7 bases at J, with 13 bases between the two ends. The CDR3 loop is CASSDRTEKNEQFF. As DNA, the CDR3 is TGTGCCAGCAGTGATCGTACAGAGAAGAATGAGCAGTTCTTC.

This sequence joins TRBV6-1 and TRBJ1-5, with D unresolved. CDR1 and CDR2 from the germline V gene are MNHNS and SASEGT. The CDR3 has 10 amino acids. Deletions cut 5 bases from V and 9 bases from J, with 5 bases between. CDR3 loop: CASSRVPQHF. The CDR3 coding sequence is TGTGCCAGCAGTAGGGTGCCCCAGCATTTT.

This sequence joins TRBV12-5 and TRBJ1-3; 8 bases are a match to TRBD1. V lost 4 bases to trimming and J lost 4 bases; unmatched junction nucleotides: 3. The CDR3 loop spans 14 amino acids. Germline assignment: CDR1 LGHNT and CDR2 FRNRAP. CDR3 loop: CASGSGQGGNTIYF. CDR3 coding DNA: TGTGCTAGTGGTTCCGGACAGGGAGGAAACACCATATATTTT.

The chain couples TRBV6-5 to TRBJ1-5, with D unclear. The V end was cut by 2 bases, the J end by 6 bases, with 8 bases between. The CDR3 has 13 residues. CDR1 MNHEY and CDR2 SVGAGI come from the germline V gene. As DNA, the CDR3 is TGTGCCAGCAGTTACAGGACCGGTCAGCCCCAGCATTTT. Protein product: CASSYRTGQPQHF.

The chain carries TRBV11-3 and TRBJ2-3; D uncertain. The CDR3 spans 16 residues. Germline-derived CDR1 and CDR2 are SGHNT and YENEEA. Trimming cost V 5 bases and J 0 bases, with 15 bases left between them. The CDR3 coding sequence is TGTGCCAGCAGCGTTGGAACGAGTGCTAGCACAGATACGCAGTATTTT. Encoded protein: CASSVGTSASTDTQYF.

V is TRBV6-1 and J is TRBJ1-2; 9 positions agree with TRBD1. The CDR3 runs 18 residues. Trimming at V came to 4 bases and at J to 4 bases, leaving 16 bases not matched to a gene. The V gene's germline CDR1 is MNHNS and CDR2 SASEGT. The CDR3 loop is CASSGRKGTGIWFYGYTF. Here the CDR3 DNA reads TGTGCCAGCAGTGGTCGGAAGGGGACAGGGATTTGGTTCTATGGCTACACCTTC.